This T cell receptor (beta chain) was identified during a study of control samples from healthy donors and cancer patients. The CDR3 runs 16 residues. CDR1 and CDR2 (germline): SGHNT, YENEEA. With 1 base clipped from V and 2 bases from J, the junction kept 5 bases outside the gene matches. Assay used: immunoSEQ multiplex PCR; TCRdb lists only in-frame clones, some missing. The sample records around 170,000 clones, about 90% being singletons. The sequenced material came from blood. The sequence derives from a woman aged 25 to 45 in good health. The chain joins TRBV11-3 to TRBJ2-3; 8 positions match TRBD1. The CDR3 region has the DNA TGTGCCAGCAGCTTAGGCAGGGGGCGGCTCACAGATACGCAGTATTTT. The encoded protein is CASSLGRGRLTDTQYF.